This T cell receptor (beta chain) was obtained from a study of regulatory T cells in long-lasting Graves disease. Study in general: The term persistent Graves' disease signified upward of 5 years on antithyroid drugs with positive TSH receptor antibodies.

V was shortened by 5 bases and J by 10 bases, with 2 bases between the two germline ends. The V gene's germline CDR1 is SGHTA and CDR2 FQGNSA. The CDR3 runs to 8 residues. Study outcomes and limitations: Persistent Graves' disease cases displayed lower TCR diversity than newly diagnosed ones.

Time point defined: persistent/refractory GD, antithyroid drugs over 5 years with positive TRAb. The TCR library used RNA extracted from PBMCs. Patient provenance is recorded as an endocrinology department in Xi'an, China. EDTA tubes collected approximately 10 milliliters of peripheral blood. This clonotype appeared a few times. The antigen is unknown. TCR beta libraries were built with iRepertoire HTBI primers and Arm-PCR of CDR3 regions. MiXCR was run by TCRdb on the multiplex PCR reads, yielding one entry per CDR3 protein. Of roughly 450,000 distinct CDR3 sequences in the sample, less than 25% were seen once.

This chain uses TRBV7-2 with TRBJ1-2, with unresolved D. The sequence derives from a female donor with Graves disease. Sequences were derived from peripheral blood mononuclear cells (PBMCs), sampled when the disease was refractory, from a patient treated with antithyroid drugs. CDR3 sequence reads: CASSLYTF. The CDR3 DNA follows: TGTGCCAGCAGCCTCTACACCTTC.